Following are 5 T cell receptor beta chains from one sample sequenced in a study of cytomegalovirus exposure and HLA in healthy donors. The PCR ran on 60 Vbeta and 13 Jbeta primers. Method: immunoSEQ multiplex PCR; TCRdb's copy keeps in-frame clones and lacks some. Of roughly 200,000 clones listed, 75% to 90% are singletons. Sequenced material: PBMCs. These receptors all stem from a boy between 2 and 10 years old in good health and CMV-seronegative.

This chain connects TRBV19 to TRBJ1-1; TRBD1 aligns across 9 bases. This CDR3 has 14 residues. Germline V gives CDR1 LNHDA, CDR2 SQIVND (reference sequence). V shed 7 bases, J shed 4 bases, and the junction held 7 bases outside the gene matches. The CDR3 spells CASIKTTGGTEAFF. The CDR3 coding sequence is TGTGCCAGTATTAAAACGACAGGGGGCACTGAAGCTTTCTTT.

The V and J genes are TRBV2 and TRBJ1-2; tentative D call: TRBD1 (6 bases). The CDR3 has 14 amino acids. Trimming left V 0 bases short and J 4 bases short, with 9 bases between. Germline V lookup: CDR1 SNHLY, CDR2 FYNNEI. In DNA form, the CDR3 reads TGTGCCAGCAGTGAAGCGGGCAGGGGCTATGGCTACACCTTC. It translates to CASSEAGRGYGYTF. The full variable domain, in which reference TRBV2 and TRBJ1-2 provide the parts outside the CDR3, is EPEVTQTPSHQVTQMGQEVILRCVPISNHLYFYWYRQILGQKVEFLVSFYNNEISEKSEIFDDQFSVERPDGSNFTLKIRSTKLEDSAMYFCASSEAGRGYGYTFGSGTRLTVV.

This chain joins TRBV7-2 and TRBJ2-7; a weak D match, TRBD2 (6 bases). The CDR3 contains 14 residues. Trimming removed 5 bases at V and 5 bases at J, with 16 bases between. Germline V lookup: CDR1 SGHTA, CDR2 FQGNSA. The CDR3 DNA follows: TGTGCCAGCAGCCCGGGGGTACGGTTGGACGAGCAGTACTTC. Amino acids: CASSPGVRLDEQYF.

This chain joins TRBV5-4 and TRBJ1-1, with 9 nucleotides matching TRBD1. Germline assignment: CDR1 SGHNT and CDR2 YYREEE (reference sequence). V trimming: 5 bases; J trimming: 3 bases; junction bases outside the gene matches: 5. The CDR3 extends over 14 amino acids. The CDR3 sequence is CASRGDRDYTEAFF. The CDR3 DNA reads as TGTGCCAGCAGGGGGGACAGGGATTACACTGAAGCTTTCTTT.

The chain links TRBV6-1 to TRBJ1-3, with 8 nucleotides matching TRBD1. Germline V lookup: CDR1 MNHNS, CDR2 SASEGT. The J segment lost 0 bases and the V segment lost 2 bases, leaving 6 bases of the junction unmatched. The CDR3 consists of 17 residues. CDR3 loop: CASSEWAGGLSGNTIYF. The CDR3 region has the DNA TGTGCCAGCAGTGAATGGGCAGGGGGCCTCTCTGGAAACACCATATATTTT.